The 18 T cell receptor beta chains below come from one sample, sequenced in a study of T-cell reconstitution after alpha-beta-depleted transplantation in children. Preparation of the TCRbeta library used unique molecular identifiers. TCRdb recomputed calls from the PCR reads with MiXCR, one row per CDR3 protein. The sample has a few hundred thousand distinct CDR3 sequences; under 15% are singletons. This specimen was PBMCs, mostly from graft donor cells, taken 360 days after TCRalphabeta/CD19-depleted stem cell transplant. The receptors were gathered from a male patient younger than 18 who had a stem cell transplant for acute myeloid leukemia, so the T cells may come from the graft donor.

For this clonotype: This may be a read error: a much more frequent sequence differs by one nucleotide. This chain connects TRBV12-3 or TRBV12-4 to TRBJ2-2, with D tentatively TRBD1 (6 bases). The CDR3 runs to 18 residues. For the CDR3, the DNA is TGTACCAGCAGTCCATCCCCCTCCGGGACAATAACCACCGGGGAGCTGTTTTTT. Its protein product is CTSSPSPSGTITTGELFF.

In DNA form, the CDR3 reads TGTGCCAGCACCCGCGGGGCGTATCTCCCAGATACGCAGTATTTT. This gives the protein CASTRGAYLPDTQYF. The chain links TRBV27 to TRBJ2-3; D is possibly TRBD2 (6 bases). This CDR3 contains 15 residues. CDR1 is MNHEY and CDR2 is SMNVEV in the germline V gene (reference sequence). V lost 7 bases, J lost 4 bases, and 18 bases lay in between.

This clonotype was seen a few times. The rearrangement links TRBV11-3 to TRBJ2-3, with 11 bases matching TRBD2. From germline, CDR1 is SGHNT and CDR2 YENEEA. V lost 1 base, J lost 1 base, and 7 bases stayed unmatched. The CDR3 length is 18 residues. The CDR3 region is CASSLVKTSGTGTDTQYF. The CDR3 region has the DNA TGTGCCAGCAGCTTAGTGAAGACTAGCGGGACCGGCACAGATACGCAGTATTTT.

This chain connects TRBV25-1 to TRBJ2-1; 9 positions match TRBD2. Per germline, CDR1 MGHDK and CDR2 SYGVNS. The CDR3 length is 16 residues. Trimming took 4 bases from V and 0 from J; bases not matched to a gene: 4. CDR3: CASSGTSVSSYNEQFF. The CDR3 nucleotides are TGTGCCAGCAGTGGGACTAGCGTTAGCTCCTACAATGAGCAGTTCTTC.

This clonotype was found many times. The chain couples TRBV6-4 to TRBJ2-3; a possible D gene is TRBD2 (6 bases). The CDR3 is 16 amino acids. Germline V CDR1 and CDR2: MRHNA, SNTAGT. Trimming took 3 bases from V and 1 from J, leaving 14 bases between them. CDR3 region: CASSEAVGGGTDTQYF. CDR3 nucleotides: TGTGCCAGCAGTGAAGCGGTGGGGGGAGGCACAGATACGCAGTATTTT.

The chain links TRBV20-1 to TRBJ2-7; D is ambiguous. V gave up 5 bases and J gave up 3 bases, with 8 bases separating them. The germline CDR1 and CDR2 sequences are DFQATT and SNEGSKA (reference sequence). The CDR3 consists of 11 residues. CDR3 DNA: TGCAGTGCTTCGGACGGCTACGAGCAGTACTTC. This translates into CSASDGYEQYF.

The rearrangement joins TRBV12-3 or TRBV12-4 to TRBJ2-2; perhaps TRBD1 as D (5 bases). This CDR3 comprises 13 residues. Trimming removed 5 bases at V and 7 bases at J, with 11 bases between. DNA for the CDR3: TGTGCCAGCAGTCGGCAGGGAAACGGGGAGCTGTTTTTT. This translates into CASSRQGNGELFF.

This chain links TRBV20-1 with TRBJ2-3, with 10 bases identical to TRBD2. The germline CDR1 and CDR2 sequences are DFQATT and SNEGSKA (reference sequence). The CDR3 sequence is 15 residues long. The trim removed 3 bases at V and 3 bases at J, leaving 6 bases unmatched. CDR3 protein: CSASQAGGGTDTQYF. The DNA for the CDR3 is TGCAGTGCTAGTCAAGCGGGAGGGGGGACAGATACGCAGTATTTT.

This clonotype was picked up one time. The chain links TRBV20-1 to TRBJ1-5; 7 nucleotides agree with TRBD1. Trimming at V came to 5 bases and at J to 0 bases, leaving 4 bases not matched to a gene. This CDR3 spans 14 amino acids. Germline V CDR1 and CDR2: DFQATT, SNEGSKA (reference sequence). The CDR3 sequence is CSALTGFSNQPQHF. In DNA form, the CDR3 reads TGCAGTGCTCTGACAGGGTTTAGCAATCAGCCCCAGCATTTT.

This clonotype has a handful of counts. The V gene is TRBV4-3, the J gene TRBJ2-5; 12 bases are shared with TRBD2. Per germline, CDR1 LGHNA and CDR2 YSLEER. After removal of 1 base from V and 5 bases from J, the junction contained 5 bases not matched to a gene. The CDR3 extends over 16 amino acids. The CDR3 coding sequence is TGCGCCAGCAGCCAAGGGCTCCTAGCGGGAGGGGAGACCCAGTACTTC. Its translation: CASSQGLLAGGETQYF.

The chain's CDR3 is CASSLSGGNTDTQYF. The CDR3 region has the DNA TGTGCCAGCAGCTTAAGTGGCGGTAACACAGATACGCAGTATTTT. The chain employs TRBV7-3 and TRBJ2-3; no definite D call. Trimming removed 1 base from V and 2 bases from J, with 10 bases in between. This CDR3 region has 15 residues. Germline V gives CDR1 SGHTA, CDR2 FQGTGA.

As DNA, the CDR3 is TGTGCCACCAGTGATTTCAGCGGTAAGGGTCGAACCGGGGAGCTGTTTTTT. Its protein product is CATSDFSGKGRTGELFF. The genes are TRBV24-1 and TRBJ2-2, with D possibly being TRBD2 (5 bases). Germline CDR1 reads KGHDR; CDR2 reads SFDVKD. This CDR3 spans 17 amino acids. V was trimmed by 1 base and J by 5 bases, leaving 16 bases between them.

The chain carries TRBV6-1 and TRBJ2-1; the D gene could be TRBD1 or TRBD2 (5 bases each). Trimming stripped 6 bases from V and 8 bases from J, with 20 bases between. CDR1 is MNHNS and CDR2 is SASEGT in the germline V gene. This CDR3 is built from 15 residues. The CDR3 sequence: CASRTGTKTTHEQFF. The CDR3 DNA is TGTGCCAGCAGAACCGGGACCAAGACCACCCATGAGCAGTTCTTC.

This clonotype occurred a few times. The gene calls are TRBV20-1 and TRBJ1-1; D perhaps matches TRBD1 (5 bases). Germline loops: CDR1 DFQATT, CDR2 SNEGSKA (reference sequence). Trimming took 6 bases from V and 4 from J, leaving 9 bases between them. CDR3 size: 11 residues. This CDR3 reads CSAPRGTEAFF. The CDR3, as DNA: TGCAGTGCCCCGAGGGGCACTGAAGCTTTCTTT.

This clonotype was recorded many times. The chain has TRBV20-1 and TRBJ2-7; D remains unclear. The CDR3 consists of 14 residues. Germline V gives CDR1 DFQATT, CDR2 SNEGSKA (reference sequence). V was shortened by 5 bases and J by 2 bases, with 16 bases between the two germline ends. Here the CDR3 reads CSASSPLGTYEQYF. In DNA, the CDR3 is TGCAGTGCTTCGTCTCCCTTAGGAACCTACGAGCAGTACTTC.

This clonotype was seen only a few times. DNA for the CDR3: TGTGCCAGCAGTTACTCGTCCGGGGGTAGGAATGAAAAACTGTTTTTT. This encodes CASSYSSGGRNEKLFF. The rearrangement links TRBV6-5 to TRBJ1-4; tentative D call: TRBD1 (5 bases). CDR3 length: 16 amino acids. V lost 0 bases and J lost 5, with 13 bases in between. CDR1 is MNHEY and CDR2 is SVGAGI in the germline V gene.

This clonotype was seen ten or more times. V usage is TRBV28 and J usage is TRBJ2-1; 10 nucleotides match TRBD2. CDR1 and CDR2 (germline): MDHEN, SYDVKM. V lost 1 base to trimming and J lost 0 bases; unmatched junction nucleotides: 3. The CDR3 totals 17 residues. CDR3 in amino acids: CASSLFASGSSYNEQFF. DNA of the CDR3: TGTGCCAGCAGTTTATTTGCTAGCGGGAGCTCCTACAATGAGCAGTTCTTC.

This clonotype was seen only a few times. The chain links TRBV3-1 to TRBJ2-1; 13 bases map to TRBD2. The V gene end was trimmed by 4 bases and the J gene end by 8 bases; junction bases not matched to a gene: 8. Germline CDR1 reads LGHDT; CDR2 reads YNNKEL (reference sequence). This CDR3 contains 16 residues. CDR3 loop: CASSRGTSGVVYEQFF. CDR3 bases: TGTGCCAGCAGCCGAGGGACTAGCGGGGTAGTCTATGAGCAGTTCTTC.